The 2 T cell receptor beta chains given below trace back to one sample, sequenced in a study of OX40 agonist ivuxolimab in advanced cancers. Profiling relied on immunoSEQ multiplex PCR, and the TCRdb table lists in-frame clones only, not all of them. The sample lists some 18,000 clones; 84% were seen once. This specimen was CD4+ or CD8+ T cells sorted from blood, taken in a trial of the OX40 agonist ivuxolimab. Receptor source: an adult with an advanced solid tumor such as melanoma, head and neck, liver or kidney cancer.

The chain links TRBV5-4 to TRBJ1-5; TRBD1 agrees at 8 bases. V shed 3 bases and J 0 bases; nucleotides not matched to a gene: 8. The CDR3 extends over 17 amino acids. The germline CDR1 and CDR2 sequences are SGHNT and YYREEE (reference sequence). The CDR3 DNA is TGTGCCAGCAGCTCATCCCCCAGGGGGCATAGCAATCAGCCCCAGCATTTT. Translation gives CASSSSPRGHSNQPQHF.

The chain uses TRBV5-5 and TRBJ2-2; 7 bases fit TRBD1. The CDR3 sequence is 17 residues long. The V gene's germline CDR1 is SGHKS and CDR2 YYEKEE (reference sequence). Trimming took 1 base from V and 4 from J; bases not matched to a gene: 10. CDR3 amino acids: CASSLNRGGYGTGELFF. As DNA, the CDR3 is TGTGCCAGCAGCTTGAACAGAGGGGGCTACGGCACCGGGGAGCTGTTTTTT.